This entry concerns a single T cell receptor (beta chain). Its antigen is currently not known. Nothing much larger sits one base from this clone, and base qualities are not available. There are 14 amino acids in the CDR3, from cysteine to phenylalanine inclusive. Of all the DNA, just the CDR3 is kept, 42 bases in frame from base 1. From the germline V gene, CDR1 is MNHNS and CDR2 is SASEGT. V is pared back by 1 base and J by 3 bases, with 10 bases lying between the germline termini. The time point label on this specimen signifies: after neoadjuvant nivolumab, at surgical resection. Patients were newly diagnosed with stage II-IVA oral cavity squamous cell carcinoma and had received no prior systemic or radiation treatment. Everyone in the cohort had locally advanced, HPV-negative oral cavity squamous cell carcinoma. Peripheral blood mononuclear cells were analyzed directly and were not maintained or expanded in culture. Samples were obtained from a longitudinal correlative study of a single-arm phase II trial of neoadjuvant nivolumab in oral cavity squamous cell carcinoma. Subject-matched pre- and post-treatment PBMCs and tumors from three responders and three non-responders were subjected to genomic DNA-based TCRbeta sequencing. Peripheral blood mononuclear cells were collected before nivolumab treatment and again after treatment, at the time of surgery. The Maxwell RSC DNA from Cells kit was used to extract genomic DNA from PBMCs.

This sample stems from a study of neoadjuvant anti-PD-1 for oral cavity cancer (dated by TCRdb to about 2021). Notes on the research overall: Patients mostly received three to four biweekly doses of nivolumab at 3 mg/kg before curative-intent surgical resection. Under RECIST 1.1, patients with complete response, partial response or stable disease were classed as responders, and patients with progression were classed as non-responders. A roughly 32% response rate was observed in the parent correlative cohort, in which eleven to twelve patients were included. A fourth nivolumab dose was given around day 43 to patients without progression, and definitive surgical resection was performed in those patients on days 50-56. Beyond this particular receptor, the publication reports: The TCR analyses had only three patients in each response group, and the authors called for validation in larger cohorts. Higher pretreatment blood TCRbeta clonality and lower post-treatment tumor TCRbeta clonality were correlated with higher pretreatment blood Treg/Th17 ratios. After neoadjuvant nivolumab, T cell clonality (Gini index) in PBMCs was significantly higher in non-responders than in responders.

For deep sequencing, PBMC libraries mostly used around 470 ng of input genomic DNA, with six replicates for each sample. TCRbeta libraries were prepared with the immunoSEQ hsTCRbeta kit according to the manufacturer's instructions. An Illumina NovaSeq 6000 S4 flow cell was used to sequence the final libraries, which had first been combined to 3 nM. The study's own analysis went as follows. Raw data preprocessing and quality control were performed with the immunoSEQ Analyzer. The analysis was restricted to productive rearrangements, with each unique CDR3 amino acid sequence defining a clonotype. Repertoire clonality was estimated as the Gini-Simpson index, computed with the R package tcR. Gini indices were compared with Student's t test, and associations with tumor size change were assessed by Pearson correlation. The table was pulled from immuneACCESS by TCRdb, which kept in-frame rearrangements only. Such tables lose some clones; where checked, under half of the loss comes from unresolved V genes, and the rest has no known cause. V, J and clone size derive from that table, while D and trimming were established from the DNA sequence. In all, the sample holds over 9,000 clones, and 66% of those were seen once. The ten most abundant clones make up less than 5% of the sample.

The sequence links TRBV6-1 to TRBJ2-7, with the D gene not clear enough to name. The clonotype originates from a person between 40 and 85 years old with oral cavity squamous cell carcinoma. The specimen comprised PBMCs, sampled after nivolumab (anti-PD-1) treatment. In nucleotides, the sequence is TGTGCCAGCAGTGAAGACCTCGTTGTCTACGAGCAGTACTTC. Translation gives CASSEDLVVYEQYF.